This T cell receptor (beta chain) emerged from a study of metastatic and nonmetastatic thyroid tumors. TCRdb called clones again from the PCR reads with MiXCR. The data contain roughly 72,000 clones, 18% of them seen just once; the ten biggest clones take up roughly 12%. A note on this clone: Its antigen is still unknown.

General study findings and limits: In blood and tumor, TCR beta diversity was reportedly significantly higher in malignant thyroid tumors than in benign nodules.

All patients were untreated before thyroid surgery. Trimming shortened V by 4 bases and J by 8 bases, and 23 bases separated the two germline ends. The germline CDR1 and CDR2 sequences are SGHAT and FQDESV (reference sequence). The CDR3 contains 16 residues. The receptor comes from a female donor with papillary thyroid cancer or a benign thyroid nodule (not recorded which). Some clones in this sample may be carry-over from other donors' samples. Material for sequencing was blood. The rearrangement links TRBV11-1 to TRBJ1-2; D is perhaps TRBD1 (6 bases). The CDR3 region is CASSSTGHPQRSGYTF. The CDR3, as DNA: TGTGCCAGCAGCTCGACGGGACACCCCCAACGATCCGGCTACACCTTC.